Listed here is a single T cell receptor (beta chain). These data belong to a study of blood T cell repertoires in COVID-19. Looking at the study overall: Acute-phase and convalescent COVID-19 samples originated in the United States, Italy and Spain. T cells, B-cell-depleted T cells, or PBMCs provided the cDNA or gDNA that served as material.

Methods used by the authors: Estimates of nucleated cell counts were drawn from the amplification of reference gene primers. The method was immunoSEQ multiplex PCR; TCRdb's version includes in-frame clones alone and lacks a portion of them. That table gives V, J and clone size, and the DNA gave D and trimming. This table holds about 110,000 clones, 75% to 90% found once. The ends were cut back, 2 bases at V and 2 bases at J, with 10 bases in the middle. The germline CDR1 and CDR2 sequences are MDHEN and SYDVKM. This CDR3 contains 15 residues. The clonotype was recovered from a woman aged 60 to 75 with COVID-19, enrolled during active disease. The genes are TRBV28 and TRBJ2-4; TRBD1 might be the D (6 bases). Input material: peripheral blood. The CDR3 nucleotides read TGTGCCAGCAGTTTAGCCGGGACAACCAAAAACATTCAGTACTTC. Translation: CASSLAGTTKNIQYF.